This T cell receptor (beta chain) appears in the sequencing data of a study of T-cell memory formation after mild COVID-19. The CDR3 contains 16 residues. Between the trimmed V and J ends, which lost 4 bases and 0 bases, there was a span of 13 bases. Germline V gene data show CDR1 as MGHRA and CDR2 as YSYEKL. Study-level findings and limits: Day 15 to 85 contracting clones showed balanced CD4/CD8; day 15 to 37 expanders favored CD4+.

TCRdb re-called the 5' RACE reads with MiXCR, one entry per CDR3 protein. The sample has around 340,000 distinct CDR3 sequences, around 15% seen once. This clonotype was observed a few times. Its target is unknown. This rearrangement joins TRBV4-1 to TRBJ2-1; D perhaps matches TRBD2 (6 bases). The sequence was obtained from a man younger than 30 who had mild COVID-19 (a few samples of this study predate the infection). Cell type and time point are not known. The sample consisted of PBMCs or a T cell subset sorted from them (not recorded which). In DNA form, the CDR3 reads TGCGCCAGCAGCCCCTGGCGGGGTAGCTCCTACAATGAGCAGTTCTTC. Translation: CASSPWRGSSYNEQFF.